The 2 T cell receptor beta chains below all came from one sample that was sequenced in a study of PD-1 blockade in classical Hodgkin lymphoma. The time point here: newly diagnosed, previously untreated cHL patient sample. The method was immunoSEQ multiplex PCR; TCRdb's version includes in-frame clones alone and lacks a portion of them. Here the sample spans roughly 68,000 clones, 85% to 95% being singletons. The sequencing sample was made of peripheral blood mononuclear cells (PBMCs). All receptors derive from a human donor with classical Hodgkin lymphoma.

The chain recombines TRBV7-2 with TRBJ2-7, with D unclear. The CDR3 is 14 residues long. Per germline, CDR1 SGHTA and CDR2 FQGNSA. V lost 3 bases to trimming and J lost 3 bases, with 12 bases between them. CDR3 region: CASSFTFGVYEQYF. CDR3 coding DNA: TGTGCCAGCAGCTTTACCTTTGGGGTCTACGAGCAGTACTTC.

The genes are TRBV12-5 and TRBJ1-3; D is ambiguous. V was clipped by 7 bases and J by 0 bases, with 4 bases between them. The CDR3 sequence is 12 residues long. Germline CDR1 LGHNT, CDR2 FRNRAP. The CDR3 region is CASASSGNTIYF. In DNA form, the CDR3 reads TGTGCTAGTGCCAGCTCTGGAAACACCATATATTTT.